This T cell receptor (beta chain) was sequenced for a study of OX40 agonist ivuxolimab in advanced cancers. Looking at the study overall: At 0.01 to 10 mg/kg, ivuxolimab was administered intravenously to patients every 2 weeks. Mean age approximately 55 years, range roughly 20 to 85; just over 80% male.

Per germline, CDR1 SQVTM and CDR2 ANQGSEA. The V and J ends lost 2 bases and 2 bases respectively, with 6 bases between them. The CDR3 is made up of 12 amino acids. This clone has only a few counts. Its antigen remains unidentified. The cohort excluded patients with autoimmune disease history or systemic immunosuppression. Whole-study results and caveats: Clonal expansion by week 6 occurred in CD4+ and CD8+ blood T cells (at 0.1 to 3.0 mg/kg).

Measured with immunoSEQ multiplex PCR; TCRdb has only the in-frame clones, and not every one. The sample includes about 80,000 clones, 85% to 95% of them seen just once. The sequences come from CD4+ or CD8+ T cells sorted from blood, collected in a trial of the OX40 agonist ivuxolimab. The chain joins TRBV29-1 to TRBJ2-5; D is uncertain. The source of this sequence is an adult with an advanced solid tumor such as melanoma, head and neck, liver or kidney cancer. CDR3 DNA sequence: TGCAGCGTTGAAAGCAAACAAGAGACCCAGTACTTC. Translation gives CSVESKQETQYF.